One and the same sample provided the 24 T cell receptor beta chains below, sequenced in a study of T cell changes during pregnancy in multiple sclerosis. TCRdb's table, derived via immunoSEQ multiplex PCR, lists solely in-frame clones and lacks some. The sample contains under 110,000 clones, less than 95% of which appear only once. The material sequenced was peripheral blood, taken before pregnancy. The receptors originated from a female donor with multiple sclerosis, enrolled in a pregnancy study.

The V call is TRBV9, the J call TRBJ2-7; D may be TRBD1 (5 bases). CDR1 and CDR2 from the germline V gene are SGDLS and YYNGEE. The CDR3 is made up of 15 amino acids. V shed 4 bases and J shed 0 bases, with 14 bases lying between them. This CDR3 is CASSPGQGGSYEQYF. CDR3 nucleotides: TGTGCCAGCAGCCCCGGGCAGGGCGGCTCCTACGAGCAGTACTTC.

V and J are TRBV4-1 and TRBJ2-7; the D gene is possibly TRBD1 (5 bases). Germline V gene data show CDR1 as MGHRA and CDR2 as YSYEKL. Trimming cost V 0 bases and J 7 bases, with 25 bases left between them. The CDR3 runs to 18 residues. The CDR3 region is CASSQEGPLWQDIGEQYF. The CDR3 region has the DNA TGCGCCAGCAGCCAAGAAGGGCCCTTATGGCAGGACATAGGGGAGCAGTACTTC.

The chain is built from TRBV4-1 and TRBJ1-2; possibly TRBD1 for D (5 bases). The germline gives CDR1 MGHRA, CDR2 YSYEKL. V gave up 1 base and J gave up 7 bases, with 13 bases separating them. The CDR3 runs to 14 residues. CDR3 nucleotide sequence: TGCGCCAGCAGCCAAGGTGGAGGGGAGGGTGGCTACACCTTC. Residues: CASSQGGGEGGYTF.

The gene calls are TRBV5-1 and TRBJ1-3, with D maybe TRBD1 (5 bases). Between the trimmed V and J ends, which lost 2 bases and 0 bases, there was a span of 12 bases. Germline V gives CDR1 SGHRS, CDR2 YFSETQ. The CDR3 has 16 amino acids. CDR3 residues: CASSFETAHSGNTIYF. CDR3 nucleotide sequence: TGCGCCAGCAGCTTTGAGACAGCCCACTCTGGAAACACCATATATTTT.

This chain joins TRBV9 and TRBJ1-2, with 10 bases aligning to TRBD1. The junction had 7 bases not matched to a gene; V was cut back by 4 bases and J by 4 bases. The CDR3 loop spans 15 amino acids. The germline CDR1 and CDR2 sequences are SGDLS and YYNGEE. CDR3 sequence reads: CASSPTGGLGYGYTF. CDR3 DNA: TGTGCCAGCAGCCCGACAGGGGGCCTGGGCTATGGCTACACCTTC.

J is TRBJ1-3 and V is TRBV30, with D uncertain. Between the trimmed V and J ends, which lost 3 bases and 0 bases, there was a span of 12 bases. Looked up from germline, CDR1 is GTSNPN and CDR2 is SVGIG (reference sequence). The CDR3 has 15 residues. The CDR3 reads CAWSIGEYSGNTIYF. The CDR3 bases are TGTGCCTGGAGCATCGGTGAATACTCTGGAAACACCATATATTTT.

Concerning this clone itself: Other DNA sequences within the sample encode an identical CDR3. The chain couples TRBV20-1 to TRBJ1-1; no reliable D call. The germline gives CDR1 DFQATT, CDR2 SNEGSKA (reference sequence). The V and J ends lost 6 bases and 5 bases respectively, with 10 bases between them. This CDR3 is 11 amino acids long. This chain's CDR3 is CSASDWTEAFF. The CDR3 DNA sequence: TGCAGTGCCTCCGACTGGACTGAAGCTTTCTTT.

The V call is TRBV15, the J call TRBJ1-5; D call uncertain. Germline CDR1 and CDR2: LNHNV and YYDKDF (reference sequence). The CDR3 contains 16 residues. Trimming shortened V by 0 bases and J by 2 bases, and 11 bases separated the two germline ends. CDR3 amino acids: CATSRDGISGNQPQHF. The DNA for the CDR3 is TGTGCCACCAGCAGAGATGGCATCTCTGGCAATCAGCCCCAGCATTTT.

V gene TRBV7-2 combines with J gene TRBJ2-5, with 11 positions matching TRBD2. The V segment lost 3 bases and the J segment 3 bases; nucleotides outside the gene matches: 3. The CDR3 has 15 amino acids. Germline V CDR1 and CDR2: SGHTA, FQGNSA. The CDR3, as DNA: TGTGCCAGCAGCTTCCAGGGACTAGCGGAAGAGACCCAGTACTTC. It yields the protein CASSFQGLAEETQYF. The full variable domain, with the rest looked up from reference TRBV7-2 and TRBJ2-5, is GAGVSQSPSNKVTEKGKDVELRCDPISGHTALYWYRQSLGQGLEFLIYFQGNSAPDKSGLPSDRFSAERTGGSVSTLTIQRTQQEDSAVYLCASSFQGLAEETQYFGPGTRLLVL.

This chain joins TRBV6-4 and TRBJ2-1; 13 nucleotides align to TRBD2. J gave up 5 bases and V 4 bases, and 5 bases lay outside the gene matches. CDR3 length: 16 amino acids. CDR1 is MRHNA, CDR2 SNTAGT, per germline. This CDR3 reads CASSATGTSGDNEQFF. Written as DNA, the CDR3 is TGTGCCAGCAGTGCTACTGGGACTAGCGGGGACAATGAGCAGTTCTTC.

The rearrangement links TRBV28 to TRBJ2-7, with a weak D call TRBD1 (6 bases). The CDR3 runs to 16 residues. Germline V gene lookup returns CDR1 MDHEN and CDR2 SYDVKM. V shed 6 bases and J shed 1 base, with 19 bases lying between them. CDR3 amino acids: CASSSPGTKKSYEQYF. DNA for the CDR3: TGTGCCAGCAGCTCCCCCGGGACAAAAAAATCCTACGAGCAGTACTTC.

This rearrangement joins TRBV19 to TRBJ1-1, with D possibly TRBD1 on 5 matching bases. The CDR3 totals 14 residues. Deletions cut 3 bases from V and 3 bases from J, with 11 bases between. Germline values: CDR1 LNHDA, CDR2 SQIVND (reference sequence). CDR3 DNA: TGTGCCAGTAGTATTATGGAGGGGTACACTGAAGCTTTCTTT. Its translation is CASSIMEGYTEAFF.

The V gene is TRBV7-3, the J gene TRBJ1-1; D unclear. V gave up 2 bases and J gave up 4 bases, with 11 bases separating them. CDR1 and CDR2 from the germline V gene are SGHTA and FQGTGA. The CDR3 is 14 residues long. CDR3 sequence (DNA): TGTGCCAGCAGCTTACAGCAGAGGAGCACTGAAGCTTTCTTT. Translation gives CASSLQQRSTEAFF. The variable domain in full, with the rest retrieved from reference TRBV7-3 and TRBJ1-1, is GAGVSQTPSNKVTEKGKYVELRCDPISGHTALYWYRQSLGQGPEFLIYFQGTGAADDSGLPNDRFFAVRPEGSVSTLKIQRTERGDSAVYLCASSLQQRSTEAFFGQGTRLTVV.

The genes are TRBV15 and TRBJ1-6; D not certain. This CDR3 has 17 amino acids. Trimming cost V 5 bases and J 7 bases, with 21 bases left between them. Germline assignment: CDR1 LNHNV and CDR2 YYDKDF (reference sequence). CDR3 amino acids: CATSPPQTKDINSPLHF. The CDR3 DNA follows: TGTGCCACCAGCCCACCACAGACTAAGGATATAAATTCACCCCTCCACTTT.

The rearrangement joins TRBV6-6 to TRBJ1-2, with D perhaps matching TRBD1 (6 bases). Trimming took off 2 bases at V and 5 bases at J, with 9 bases between the two ends. Per the germline V gene, CDR1 is MNHNY and CDR2 is SVGAGI (reference sequence). The CDR3 has 13 amino acids. CDR3 in amino acids: CASSYAGEYGYTF. CDR3 DNA sequence: TGTGCCAGCAGTTACGCAGGGGAGTATGGCTACACCTTC.

The rearrangement uses TRBV25-1 and TRBJ2-5; the match to TRBD1 covers 12 bases. Germline CDR1 MGHDK, CDR2 SYGVNS. CDR3 length: 16 amino acids. Germline trimming cut 6 bases from V and 5 bases from J; bases unmatched to any gene: 10. The CDR3 loop reads CASSGRGQGARETQYF. CDR3 nucleotides: TGTGCCAGCAGCGGACGGGGACAGGGGGCAAGGGAGACCCAGTACTTC.

The CDR3: CASSLSSSGARRYNEQFF. The CDR3, as DNA: TGTGCCAGCAGTTTAAGTAGTAGTGGGGCTAGAAGGTACAATGAGCAGTTCTTC. The gene calls are TRBV27 and TRBJ2-1; possibly TRBD1 for D (5 bases). Trimming removed 2 bases at V and 4 bases at J, with 21 bases between. Germline values: CDR1 MNHEY, CDR2 SMNVEV (reference sequence). The CDR3 has 18 amino acids.

V gene TRBV7-8 combines with J gene TRBJ1-3; weak D call: TRBD1 (6 bases). The germline CDR1 and CDR2 sequences are SGHVS and FQNEAQ. This CDR3 spans 16 amino acids. Deletions cut 4 bases from V and 4 bases from J, with 17 bases between. The DNA for the CDR3 is TGTGCCAGCAGCTACGGGGGGAGGGACATAGGAAACACCATATATTTT. Its translation is CASSYGGRDIGNTIYF. Supplemented by reference TRBV7-8 and TRBJ1-3, the full variable domain reads GAGVSQSPRYKVAKRGQDVALRCDPISGHVSLFWYQQALGQGPEFLTYFQNEAQLDKSGLPSDRFFAERPEGSVSTLKIQRTQQEDSAVYLCASSYGGRDIGNTIYFGEGSWLTVV.

The chain uses TRBV4-1 and TRBJ2-1; D gene uncertain. V dropped 0 bases and J dropped 3 bases, with 6 bases sitting between them. The length of the CDR3 is 14 residues. From germline, CDR1 is MGHRA and CDR2 YSYEKL. CDR3: CASSQDTSYNEQFF. The CDR3 nucleotides read TGCGCCAGCAGCCAAGATACAAGCTACAATGAGCAGTTCTTC.

CDR3 DNA: TGTGCCAGCAGCGTTTGGGACACTAAAGAGACCCAGTACTTC. As protein: CASSVWDTKETQYF. This chain connects TRBV9 to TRBJ2-5; D might be TRBD1 (6 bases). V gave up 2 bases and J gave up 3 bases, with 11 bases separating them. In germline, CDR1 is SGDLS, CDR2 YYNGEE. This CDR3 has 14 amino acids.

V usage is TRBV4-3 and J usage is TRBJ2-7, with a tentative D call TRBD1 (6 bases). With 0 bases removed from V and 3 bases from J, the gap between germline ends came to 12 bases. The CDR3 contains 15 residues. Germline V CDR1 and CDR2: LGHNA, YSLEER. The CDR3 region is CASSQDGGNYYEQYF. In DNA, the CDR3 is TGCGCCAGCAGCCAAGATGGGGGCAATTACTACGAGCAGTACTTC.

This clone was observed a single time. The CDR3 here is CASTLEGLGGPDTQYF. For the CDR3, the DNA is TGTGCCAGCACCCTAGAGGGGTTAGGGGGTCCAGATACGCAGTATTTT. The V and J genes are TRBV7-6 and TRBJ2-3, with D maybe TRBD1 (6 bases). The V gene lost 7 bases and the J gene lost 4 bases, with 21 bases spanning the gap. Germline V lookup: CDR1 SGHVS, CDR2 FNYEAQ. This CDR3 region has 16 residues.

This clone was seen a few times. V gene TRBV6-1 combines with J gene TRBJ1-2, with D perhaps matching TRBD1 (5 bases). Germline V CDR1 and CDR2: MNHNS, SASEGT. CDR3 length equals 13 residues. V was trimmed by 4 bases and J by 2 bases, leaving 8 bases between them. The CDR3 coding sequence is TGTGCCAGCAGTGTGACAGTCAACTATGGCTACACCTTC. This encodes CASSVTVNYGYTF.

The chain couples TRBV6-1 to TRBJ1-5; tentative D call: TRBD1 (5 bases). The CDR3 sequence is 15 residues long. CDR1 and CDR2 (germline): MNHNS, SASEGT. V lost 1 base to trimming and J lost 3 bases, with 10 bases between them. CDR3 sequence (DNA): TGTGCCAGCAGTGAAGTCGGGGGATACAATCAGCCCCAGCATTTT. This gives the protein CASSEVGGYNQPQHF.